This TCR beta chain was sequenced for a study of shared clonotypes between healthy human individuals. Remarks on this clone: As yet, its antigen is unknown.

Whole-study findings and limits: How much donors shared clonotypes was expected to be affected by sequencing depth. Naive subsets typically showed greater estimated richness than memory subsets.

The DNA input per sorted-subset replicate PCR was 200 ng, corresponding to some 30,000 T cell genomes. The repertoire was sequenced with immunoSEQ multiplex PCR; TCRdb's copy has only in-frame clones and lacks some. The sample has more than 2,000,000 clones, roughly 92% seen once. Sequences were obtained from naive CD4+ T cells sorted from blood. The subset was: CD45RA+ positively selected. This clonotype originated in a man younger than 35 in good health.

CDR3 DNA: TGTGCCAGCAGGCGTTGGACTAGCGCAGATACGCAGTATTTT. Translated: CASRRWTSADTQYF. The chain uses TRBV7-9 and TRBJ2-3, with TRBD2 matching 9 bases. The CDR3 runs to 14 residues. Trimming cost V 6 bases and J 4 bases; bases outside gene matches: 5. Per the germline V gene, CDR1 is SEHNR and CDR2 is FQNEAQ (reference sequence).